The 27 T cell receptor beta chains given below trace back to one sample, sequenced in a study of graft-versus-host responses after intestinal transplantation. The antigens for these receptors are not known. The protocol was immunoSEQ multiplex PCR, while the TCRdb copy is restricted to in-frame clones and leaves out a portion. The sample has roughly 120,000 clones, 75% to 95% seen once; the top ten hold around 0.2%. The specimen comprised unstimulated CD4+ T cells sorted from spleen or lymph node cells, sampled before intestinal transplant. These receptors came from a human donor who received an intestinal transplant.

This clone was picked up one time. The chain has TRBV7-6 and TRBJ2-6; 8 bases fit TRBD1. CDR3 size: 16 residues. V gave up 5 bases and J gave up 4 bases; unmatched junction bases: 7. The germline gives CDR1 SGHVS, CDR2 FNYEAQ. CDR3 sequence reads: CASSQRQGSGANVLTF. For the CDR3, the DNA is TGTGCCAGCAGCCAAAGACAGGGGTCAGGGGCCAACGTCCTGACTTTC.

This rearrangement joins TRBV18 to TRBJ1-6; the D is unclear. V was cut by 2 bases and J by 9 bases, with 8 bases left in between. Per the germline V gene, CDR1 is KGHSH and CDR2 is LQKENI. The CDR3 is 13 amino acids. The CDR3 region has the DNA TGTGCCAGCTCACCAGATCGGAGTTCACCCCTCCACTTT. Residues: CASSPDRSSPLHF.

V usage is TRBV10-2 and J usage is TRBJ2-1; D perhaps matches TRBD2 (5 bases). With 6 bases removed from V and 1 base from J, the gap between germline ends came to 10 bases. The CDR3 runs 14 residues. Germline V gives CDR1 WSHSY, CDR2 SAAADI. CDR3 amino acids: CASSDTSSYNEQFF. The CDR3 nucleotides read TGCGCCAGCAGCGATACTAGTTCCTACAATGAGCAGTTCTTC.

The rearrangement links TRBV5-4 to TRBJ2-1, with a possible D match to TRBD2 (7 bases). This CDR3 is built from 18 residues. Per the germline V gene, CDR1 is SGHNT and CDR2 is YYREEE (reference sequence). Trimming stripped 0 bases from V and 5 bases from J, with 21 bases between. The CDR3 region is CASSLDARGGPLNNEQFF. The CDR3 DNA follows: TGTGCCAGCAGCTTGGATGCAAGGGGGGGCCCACTCAACAATGAGCAGTTCTTC.

J is TRBJ1-4 and V is TRBV9; 10 bases align to TRBD1. With V trimmed by 3 bases and J by 7 bases, 9 bases remained unmatched. This CDR3 comprises 16 residues. Per the germline V gene, CDR1 is SGDLS and CDR2 is YYNGEE. The CDR3: CASSAQSTGGREKLFF. The CDR3 region has the DNA TGTGCCAGCAGCGCCCAATCGACAGGGGGCCGTGAAAAACTGTTTTTT.

The chain employs TRBV6-4 and TRBJ2-3; maybe TRBD2 (5 bases). The CDR3 totals 15 residues. V lost 5 bases and J lost 2, with 14 bases in between. In germline, CDR1 is MRHNA, CDR2 SNTAGT. The DNA of the CDR3 is TGTGCCAGCAGTCCCACTAGAGCCCCCACAGATACGCAGTATTTT. This encodes CASSPTRAPTDTQYF.

The chain is built from TRBV7-2 and TRBJ2-7, with a weak D call TRBD1 (8 bases). The length of the CDR3 is 14 residues. Germline lookup yields CDR1 SGHTA and CDR2 FQGNSA. The V gene lost 1 base and the J gene lost 3 bases, with 10 bases spanning the gap. The CDR3 sequence is CASSLDRGGYEQYF. The CDR3, as DNA: TGTGCCAGCAGCTTAGACAGGGGGGGCTACGAGCAGTACTTC.

As to this clone: At one end the junction does not follow the germline gene, possibly because of a read error. V usage is TRBV28 and J usage is TRBJ2-7; a weak D match, TRBD1 (6 bases). The CDR3 spans 12 residues. Germline CDR1 and CDR2: MDHEN and SYDVKM. CDR3 amino acids: CASHAKGQRPSF. The DNA for the CDR3 is TGTGCCAGCCATGCTAAAGGACAGCGCCCTTCCTTC.

CDR3 nucleotides: TGTGCCAGCAGCGGGGGACTAGCGGGACTCAATGAGCAGTTCTTC. It specifies CASSGGLAGLNEQFF. The V call is TRBV7-7, the J call TRBJ2-1; TRBD2 agrees at 13 bases. With V trimmed by 5 bases and J by 6 bases, 4 bases remained unmatched. This CDR3 comprises 15 residues. Per the germline V gene, CDR1 is SSHAT and CDR2 is FNYEAQ (reference sequence). Combining the CDR3 with reference TRBV7-7 and TRBJ2-1 gives the whole variable domain GAGVSQSPRYKVTKRGQDVTLRCDPISSHATLYWYQQALGQGPEFLTYFNYEAQPDKSGLPSDRFSAERPEGSISTLTIQRTEQRDSAMYRCASSGGLAGLNEQFFGPGTRLTVL.

J is TRBJ1-4 and V is TRBV29-1; 8 nucleotides line up with TRBD1. Germline assignment: CDR1 SQVTM and CDR2 ANQGSEA. The V segment lost 4 bases and the J segment 7 bases; nucleotides outside the gene matches: 5. The CDR3 is made up of 13 amino acids. The CDR3, as DNA: TGCAGCGTTGGGGACAGGTCTAGTGAAAAACTGTTTTTT. Translation gives CSVGDRSSEKLFF.

The CDR3 loop is CASSLGGDYEKLFF. As DNA, the CDR3 is TGCGCCAGCAGCTTGGGGGGGGATTATGAAAAACTGTTTTTT. V usage is TRBV5-1 and J usage is TRBJ1-4; D is possibly TRBD1 (5 bases). The V end lost 0 bases, the J end lost 6 bases, and 9 bases lay between the germline ends. CDR3 length: 14 residues. Germline values: CDR1 SGHRS, CDR2 YFSETQ.

This sequence joins TRBV6-6 and TRBJ2-1; TRBD1 aligns across 7 bases. The CDR3 contains 14 residues. V was pared by 7 bases and J by 0 bases, with 3 bases of the junction left unmatched. Germline assignment: CDR1 MNHNY and CDR2 SVGAGI (reference sequence). CDR3 nucleotides: TGTGCCAGCACCGCAGGGGGCTCCTACAATGAGCAGTTCTTC. Amino acid sequence: CASTAGGSYNEQFF.

The V gene is TRBV18, the J gene TRBJ2-4; no reliable D call. CDR1 is KGHSH and CDR2 is LQKENI in the germline V gene. This CDR3 contains 13 residues. Trimming cost V 5 bases and J 0 bases, with 5 bases left between them. The CDR3 bases are TGTGCCAGCTCAGAACTAGCCAAAAACATTCAGTACTTC. It specifies CASSELAKNIQYF.

V gene TRBV7-2 combines with J gene TRBJ2-7; 8 nucleotides agree with TRBD1. CDR3 size: 17 residues. J was trimmed by 1 base and V by 2 bases; bases with no gene match: 10. Germline CDR1 SGHTA, CDR2 FQGNSA. The CDR3 bases are TGTGCCAGCAGCTTATGGACCGGACAGGGCAGATCCTACGAGCAGTACTTC. This gives the protein CASSLWTGQGRSYEQYF. Variable domain in full (rest from reference TRBV7-2 and TRBJ2-7): GAGVSQSPSNKVTEKGKDVELRCDPISGHTALYWYRQSLGQGLEFLIYFQGNSAPDKSGLPSDRFSAERTGGSVSTLTIQRTQQEDSAVYLCASSLWTGQGRSYEQYFGPGTRLTVT.

This clone has a handful of counts. The genes are TRBV5-6 and TRBJ2-7; a weak D match, TRBD1 (5 bases). Per germline, CDR1 SGHDT and CDR2 YYEEEE. The V end was cut by 4 bases, the J end by 3 bases, with 17 bases between. The CDR3 sequence is 15 residues long. CDR3: CASSTTGAGLYEQYF. In DNA, the CDR3 is TGTGCCAGCAGCACCACAGGAGCCGGCCTCTACGAGCAGTACTTC.

This chain connects TRBV6-5 to TRBJ2-1; D possibly corresponds to TRBD1 (6 bases). The V gene's germline CDR1 is MNHEY and CDR2 SVGAGI. This CDR3 comprises 14 residues. Trimming stripped 6 bases from V and 5 bases from J, with 14 bases between. The CDR3 DNA reads TGTGCCAGCAGCTCCTGGGACAACAACAATGAGCAGTTCTTC. Its protein product is CASSSWDNNNEQFF.

V gene TRBV7-2 combines with J gene TRBJ1-1; D is unresolved. Germline CDR1 is SGHTA and CDR2 is FQGNSA. The length of the CDR3 is 16 residues. V lost 2 bases, J lost 0 bases, and 13 bases lay in between. CDR3 DNA sequence: TGTGCCAGCAGCTTAAGCCCGACACTCATGAACACTGAAGCTTTCTTT. This gives the protein CASSLSPTLMNTEAFF.

The J gene is TRBJ1-6, the V gene TRBV7-2, with 8 positions matching TRBD1. The germline CDR1 and CDR2 sequences are SGHTA and FQGNSA. J lost 8 bases, V lost 6 bases, and 12 bases had no gene match. The CDR3 totals 16 residues. For the CDR3, the DNA is TGTGCCAGCAGTCAACGAGGGACAGGTAGTTATTCACCCCTCCACTTT. Translated, it gives CASSQRGTGSYSPLHF.

CDR3 coding DNA: TGCGCCAGCAACAGAGCGGACCAAGAGACCCAGTACTTC. It specifies CASNRADQETQYF. The chain carries TRBV5-1 and TRBJ2-5; TRBD2 might be the D (5 bases). Between the trimmed V and J ends, which lost 6 bases and 0 bases, there was a span of 9 bases. The CDR3 length is 13 residues. The germline gives CDR1 SGHRS, CDR2 YFSETQ.

The chain has TRBV5-1 and TRBJ1-3; tentatively, D is TRBD1 (5 bases). Trimming shortened V by 2 bases and J by 0 bases, and 9 bases separated the two germline ends. Germline assignment: CDR1 SGHRS and CDR2 YFSETQ. The CDR3 consists of 15 residues. CDR3 nucleotide sequence: TGCGCCAGCAGCTTAGGACATGTCTCTGGAAACACCATATATTTT. It specifies CASSLGHVSGNTIYF.

V is TRBV19 and J is TRBJ2-2, with D possibly matching TRBD2 (6 bases). Trimming shortened V by 7 bases and J by 4 bases, and 13 bases separated the two germline ends. The germline V gene has CDR1 LNHDA and CDR2 SQIVND (reference sequence). The CDR3 covers 14 residues. CDR3 residues: CASTPDGGTGELFF. The CDR3 bases are TGTGCCAGTACCCCCGACGGGGGCACCGGGGAGCTGTTTTTT.

CDR3 sequence: CSARLADIQYF. As DNA, the CDR3 is TGCAGTGCTAGACTAGCGGACATTCAGTACTTC. The chain recombines TRBV20-1 with TRBJ2-4, with 7 bases that match TRBD2. The CDR3 runs to 11 residues. The V and J ends lost 2 bases and 8 bases, in that order; junction bases with no gene match: 0. CDR1 is DFQATT and CDR2 is SNEGSKA in the germline V gene (reference sequence).

Turning to this clone: Mismatch with germline at one junction end may stem from a read error. This rearrangement joins TRBV28 to TRBJ2-7; no firm D call. The length of the CDR3 is 12 residues. Germline loops: CDR1 MDHEN, CDR2 SYDVKM. CDR3 coding DNA: TGTGCCAGCAGTTTATCCTCCTCCGAGCAGTACTTC. Protein sequence: CASSLSSSEQYF.

The chain links TRBV5-8 to TRBJ2-7; 9 nucleotides line up with TRBD1. CDR3 length equals 16 residues. V shed 6 bases and J 1 base; nucleotides not matched to a gene: 11. CDR1 SGHTS and CDR2 YDEGEE come from the germline V gene. CDR3 sequence: CASTRSGTGRSYEQYF. The CDR3 DNA sequence: TGTGCCAGCACTCGCTCCGGGACAGGGAGATCCTACGAGCAGTACTTC.

The genes are TRBV18 and TRBJ2-5, with TRBD2 identical over 8 bases. CDR1 KGHSH and CDR2 LQKENI come from the germline V gene. V shed 2 bases and J 4 bases; nucleotides not matched to a gene: 3. The CDR3 consists of 14 residues. The CDR3 reads CASSPTGGRETQYF. DNA of the CDR3: TGTGCCAGCTCACCAACGGGGGGGCGAGAGACCCAGTACTTC. The variable domain in full, with the rest retrieved from reference TRBV18 and TRBJ2-5, is NAGVMQNPRHLVRRRGQEARLRCSPMKGHSHVYWYRQLPEEGLKFMVYLQKENIIDESGMPKERFSAEFPKEGPSILRIQQVVRGDSAAYFCASSPTGGRETQYFGPGTRLLVL.

This chain joins TRBV11-2 and TRBJ2-5, with D uncertain. This CDR3 is 13 amino acids long. Germline V gene sequence: CDR1 SGHAT, CDR2 FQNNGV. V was clipped by 5 bases and J by 5 bases, with 12 bases between them. The CDR3 DNA reads as TGTGCCAGCAGCATCACCCGAGATGAGACCCAGTACTTC. This translates into CASSITRDETQYF.

This clone was counted a single time. Other nucleotide sequences in the sample specify the same CDR3. The rearrangement joins TRBV29-1 to TRBJ2-1, with D perhaps matching TRBD2 (6 bases). This CDR3 contains 13 residues. Germline CDR1 and CDR2: SQVTM and ANQGSEA. V lost 7 bases to trimming and J lost 2 bases, with 12 bases between them. CDR3 nucleotide sequence: TGCAGCGCACGTGGGACTGCCTACAATGAGCAGTTCTTC. The encoded protein is CSARGTAYNEQFF.